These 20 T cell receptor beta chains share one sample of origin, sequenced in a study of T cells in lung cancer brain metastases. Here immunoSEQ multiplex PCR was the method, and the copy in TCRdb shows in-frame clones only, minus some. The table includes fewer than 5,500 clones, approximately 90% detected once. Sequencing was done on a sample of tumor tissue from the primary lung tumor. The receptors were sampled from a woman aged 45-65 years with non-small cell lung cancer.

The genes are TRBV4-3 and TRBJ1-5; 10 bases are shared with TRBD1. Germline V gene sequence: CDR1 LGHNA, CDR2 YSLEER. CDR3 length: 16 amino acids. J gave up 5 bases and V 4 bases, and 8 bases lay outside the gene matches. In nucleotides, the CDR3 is TGCGCCAGCAGCCCCGGAAGGACAGGGGGTTATCAGCCCCAGCATTTT. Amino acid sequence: CASSPGRTGGYQPQHF.

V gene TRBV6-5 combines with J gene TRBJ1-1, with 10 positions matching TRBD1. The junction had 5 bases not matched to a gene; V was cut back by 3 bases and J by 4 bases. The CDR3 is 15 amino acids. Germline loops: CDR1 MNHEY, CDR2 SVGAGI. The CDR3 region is CASSYTGTGVTEAFF. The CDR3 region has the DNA TGTGCCAGCAGTTATACCGGGACAGGGGTCACTGAAGCTTTCTTT.

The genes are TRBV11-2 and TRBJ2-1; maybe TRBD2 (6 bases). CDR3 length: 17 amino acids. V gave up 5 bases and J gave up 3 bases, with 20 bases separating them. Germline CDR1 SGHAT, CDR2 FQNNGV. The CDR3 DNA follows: TGTGCCAGCAGCCCAACCTCCGGGGGAGGCCTCTACAATGAGCAGTTCTTC. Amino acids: CASSPTSGGGLYNEQFF.

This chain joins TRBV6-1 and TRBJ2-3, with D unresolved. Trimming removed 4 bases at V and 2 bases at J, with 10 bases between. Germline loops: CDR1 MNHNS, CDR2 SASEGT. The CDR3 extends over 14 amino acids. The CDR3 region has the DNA TGTGCCAGCAGTGTGGGGAACCCCACAGATACGCAGTATTTT. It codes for CASSVGNPTDTQYF.

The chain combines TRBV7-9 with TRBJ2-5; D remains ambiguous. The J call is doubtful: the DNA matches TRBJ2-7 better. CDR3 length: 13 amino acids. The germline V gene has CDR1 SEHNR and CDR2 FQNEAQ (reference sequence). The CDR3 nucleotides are TGTGCCAGCGCGGTAGGTGGCTCCTACGAGCAGTACTTC. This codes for CASAVGGSYEQYF.

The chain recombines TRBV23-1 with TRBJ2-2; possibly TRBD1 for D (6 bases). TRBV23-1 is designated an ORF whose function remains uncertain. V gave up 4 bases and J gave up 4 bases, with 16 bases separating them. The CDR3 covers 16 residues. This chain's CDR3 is CASSLPDRRLTGELFF. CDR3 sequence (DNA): TGCGCCAGCAGTCTCCCGGACAGAAGACTCACCGGGGAGCTGTTTTTT.

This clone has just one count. DNA for the CDR3: TGTGCCAGCAGTATAACGTCTGCGGGAGGACGAGAGACCCAGTACTTC. Its translation is CASSITSAGGRETQYF. The V call is TRBV28, the J call TRBJ2-5; 8 bases fit TRBD2. The V segment lost 5 bases and the J segment 4 bases; nucleotides outside the gene matches: 12. This CDR3 has 16 residues. CDR1 is MDHEN, CDR2 SYDVKM, per germline.

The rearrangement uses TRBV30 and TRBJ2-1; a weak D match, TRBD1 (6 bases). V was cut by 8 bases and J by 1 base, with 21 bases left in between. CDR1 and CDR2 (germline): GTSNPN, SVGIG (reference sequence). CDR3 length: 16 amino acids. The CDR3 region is CALGQIQGASYNEQFF. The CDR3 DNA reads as TGTGCCCTCGGACAGATCCAGGGTGCTTCCTACAATGAGCAGTTCTTC.

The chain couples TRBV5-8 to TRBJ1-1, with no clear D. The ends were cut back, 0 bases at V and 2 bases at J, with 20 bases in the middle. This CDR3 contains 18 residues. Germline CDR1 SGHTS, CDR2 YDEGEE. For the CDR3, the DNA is TGTGCCAGCAGCTTGGTCCCCCGGTGGGGAGTTATAAACACTGAAGCTTTCTTT. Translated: CASSLVPRWGVINTEAFF.

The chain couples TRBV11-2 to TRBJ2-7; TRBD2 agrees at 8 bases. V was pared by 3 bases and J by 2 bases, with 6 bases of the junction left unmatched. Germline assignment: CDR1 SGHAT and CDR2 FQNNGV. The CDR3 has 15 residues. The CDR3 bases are TGTGCCAGCAGCTTTGCTAGCGGGTTAACCTACGAGCAGTACTTC. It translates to CASSFASGLTYEQYF.

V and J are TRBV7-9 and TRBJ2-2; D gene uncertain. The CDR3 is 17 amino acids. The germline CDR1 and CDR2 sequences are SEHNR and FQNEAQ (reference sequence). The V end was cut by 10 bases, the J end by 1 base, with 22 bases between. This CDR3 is CAIPPPFEERNTGELFF. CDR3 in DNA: TGTGCCATCCCCCCCCCATTCGAAGAGCGGAACACCGGGGAGCTGTTTTTT.

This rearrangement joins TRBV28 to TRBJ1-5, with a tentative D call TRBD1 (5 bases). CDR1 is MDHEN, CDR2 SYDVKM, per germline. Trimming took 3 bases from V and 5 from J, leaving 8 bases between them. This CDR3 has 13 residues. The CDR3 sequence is CASSFGGYQPQHF. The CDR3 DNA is TGTGCCAGCAGTTTTGGGGGGTATCAGCCCCAGCATTTT.

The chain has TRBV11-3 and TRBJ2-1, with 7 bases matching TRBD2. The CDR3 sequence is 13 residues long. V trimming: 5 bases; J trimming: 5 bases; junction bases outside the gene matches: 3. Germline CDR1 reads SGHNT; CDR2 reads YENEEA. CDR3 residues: CASSPSGDNEQFF. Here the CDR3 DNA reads TGTGCCAGCAGCCCTAGCGGAGACAATGAGCAGTTCTTC.

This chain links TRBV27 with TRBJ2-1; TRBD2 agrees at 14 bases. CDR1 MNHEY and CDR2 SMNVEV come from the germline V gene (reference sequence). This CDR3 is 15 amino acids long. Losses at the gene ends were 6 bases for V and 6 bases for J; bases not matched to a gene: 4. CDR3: CASRAGTSGSNEQFF. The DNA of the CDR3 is TGTGCCAGCAGGGCCGGGACTAGCGGGAGCAATGAGCAGTTCTTC.

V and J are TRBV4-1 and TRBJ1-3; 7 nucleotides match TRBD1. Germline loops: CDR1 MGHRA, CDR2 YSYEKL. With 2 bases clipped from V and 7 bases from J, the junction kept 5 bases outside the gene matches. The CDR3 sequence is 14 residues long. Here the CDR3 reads CASSQIRGQNTIYF. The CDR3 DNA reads TGCGCCAGCAGCCAAATCAGGGGACAGAACACCATATATTTT.

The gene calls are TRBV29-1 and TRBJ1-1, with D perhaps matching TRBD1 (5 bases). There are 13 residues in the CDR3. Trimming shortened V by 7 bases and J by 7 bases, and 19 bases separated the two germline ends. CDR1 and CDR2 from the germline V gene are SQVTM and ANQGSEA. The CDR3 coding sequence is TGCAGCGCTTGGACAACACTTTACAATGAAGCTTTCTTT. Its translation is CSAWTTLYNEAFF.

In nucleotides, the CDR3 is TGTGCCTGGAGTGTACGCAGGGGGTCAGGCTACACCTTC. Translated: CAWSVRRGSGYTF. The rearrangement joins TRBV30 to TRBJ1-2, with 7 bases aligning to TRBD1. This CDR3 spans 13 amino acids. The V and J ends lost 0 bases and 8 bases, in that order; junction bases with no gene match: 6. CDR1 and CDR2 (germline): GTSNPN, SVGIG (reference sequence).

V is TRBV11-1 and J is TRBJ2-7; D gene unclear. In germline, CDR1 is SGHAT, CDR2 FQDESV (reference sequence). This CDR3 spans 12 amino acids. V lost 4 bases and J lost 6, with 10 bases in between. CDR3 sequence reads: CASSYELPEQYF. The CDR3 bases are TGTGCCAGCAGCTATGAGCTCCCCGAGCAGTACTTC. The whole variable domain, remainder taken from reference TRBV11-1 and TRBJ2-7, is EAEVAQSPRYKITEKSQAVAFWCDPISGHATLYWYRQILGQGPELLVQFQDESVVDDSQLPKDRFSAERLKGVDSTLKIQPAELGDSAMYLCASSYELPEQYFGPGTRLTVT.

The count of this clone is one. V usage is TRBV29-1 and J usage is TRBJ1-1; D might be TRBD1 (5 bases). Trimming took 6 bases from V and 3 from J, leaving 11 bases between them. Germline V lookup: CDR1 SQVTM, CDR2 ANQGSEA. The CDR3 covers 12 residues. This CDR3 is CSVRGWDTEAFF. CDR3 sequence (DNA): TGCAGCGTGAGGGGTTGGGACACTGAAGCTTTCTTT.

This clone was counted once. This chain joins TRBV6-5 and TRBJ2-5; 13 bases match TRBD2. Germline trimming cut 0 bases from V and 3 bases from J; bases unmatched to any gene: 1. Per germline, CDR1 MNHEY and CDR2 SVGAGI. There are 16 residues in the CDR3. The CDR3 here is CASSYSGTSGEETQYF. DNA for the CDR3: TGTGCCAGCAGTTACTCCGGGACTAGCGGGGAAGAGACCCAGTACTTC.